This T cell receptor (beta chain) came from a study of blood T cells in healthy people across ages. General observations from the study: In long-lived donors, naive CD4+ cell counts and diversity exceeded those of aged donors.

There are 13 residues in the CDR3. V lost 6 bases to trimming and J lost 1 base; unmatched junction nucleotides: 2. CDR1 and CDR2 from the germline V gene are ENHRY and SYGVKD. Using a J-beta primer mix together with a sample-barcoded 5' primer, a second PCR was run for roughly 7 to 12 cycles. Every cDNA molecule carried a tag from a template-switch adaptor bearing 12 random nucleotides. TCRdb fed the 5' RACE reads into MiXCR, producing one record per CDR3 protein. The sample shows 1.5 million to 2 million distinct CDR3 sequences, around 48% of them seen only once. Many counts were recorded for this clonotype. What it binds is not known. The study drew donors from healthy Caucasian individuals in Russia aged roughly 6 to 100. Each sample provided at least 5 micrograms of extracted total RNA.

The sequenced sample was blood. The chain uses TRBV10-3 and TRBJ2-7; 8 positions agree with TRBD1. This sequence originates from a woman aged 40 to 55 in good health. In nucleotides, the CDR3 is TGTGCCATCAGCGGACAGGGATCCTACGAGCAGTACTTC. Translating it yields CAISGQGSYEQYF.